This TCR beta chain appears in the sequencing data of a study of cytomegalovirus exposure and HLA in healthy donors. 60 Vbeta and 13 Jbeta primers were used in PCR. Method: immunoSEQ multiplex PCR; TCRdb's copy keeps in-frame clones and lacks some. The table includes 80,000 to 100,000 clones, roughly 78% detected once. This clone is a singleton in its sample. Its antigen is as yet unknown. Overall study findings and caveats: Generally TCR sequences proved uncommon, though certain public TCRs appeared in numerous donors. Highly shared variants forming one cluster were likely a sequencing artifact. As a later analysis showed, a missense DCLRE1C variant was linked to trimming of TCR beta V- and J-genes.

The length of the CDR3 is 18 residues. The germline gives CDR1 SGHDT, CDR2 YYEEEE. Trimming at V came to 4 bases and at J to 3 bases, leaving 11 bases not matched to a gene. This receptor was taken from a man aged 30 to 39 in good health and CMV-seronegative. The specimen was PBMCs. This chain uses TRBV5-6 with TRBJ2-1; 12 bases are a match to TRBD2. CDR3 in DNA: TGTGCCAGCAGCCTGTGGACTAGCGGGATACCACTCTACAATGAGCAGTTCTTC. It translates to CASSLWTSGIPLYNEQFF.